The 13 T cell receptor beta chains below come from one sample, sequenced in a study of T cells in Graves' hyperthyroidism and ophthalmopathy. RNA transcripts yielded amplified TCR beta CDR3 regions. Initially, a first-round RT-PCR of the TCR CDR3 employed the HTBI primer set. TCRdb re-called the multiplex PCR reads with MiXCR, one entry per CDR3 protein. The table lists about 37,000 distinct CDR3 sequences, 40% to 60% of them singletons, with 15% to 20% in the top ten. Sequenced material: blood. These receptors were obtained from a man in his forties or fifties with Graves' ophthalmopathy.

CDR3 protein: CASSLTTSGRGSNEQFF. The DNA of the CDR3 is TGTGCCAGCAGCTTAACGACTAGCGGGAGGGGGTCCAATGAGCAGTTCTTC. The chain links TRBV7-9 to TRBJ2-1; 14 nucleotides align to TRBD2. J lost 6 bases, V lost 2 bases, and 6 bases had no gene match. This CDR3 has 17 amino acids. The germline CDR1 and CDR2 sequences are SEHNR and FQNEAQ (reference sequence).

The V gene is TRBV5-1, the J gene TRBJ1-1; weak D call: TRBD1 (5 bases). V lost 4 bases to trimming and J lost 4 bases, with 8 bases between them. From germline, CDR1 is SGHRS and CDR2 YFSETQ. This CDR3 has 12 amino acids. CDR3 sequence: CASSPGATEAFF. CDR3 nucleotide sequence: TGCGCCAGCAGCCCCGGGGCCACTGAAGCTTTCTTT. The variable domain in full, completed from reference TRBV5-1 and TRBJ1-1, reads KAGVTQTPRYLIKTRGQQVTLSCSPISGHRSVSWYQQTPGQGLQFLFEYFSETQRNKGNFPGRFSGRQFSNSRSEMNVSTLELGDSALYLCASSPGATEAFFGQGTRLTVV.

This clonotype was detected many times. The genes are TRBV7-8 and TRBJ2-5, with D possibly matching TRBD1 (5 bases). The CDR3 runs to 16 residues. Trimming stripped 0 bases from V and 2 bases from J, with 13 bases between. Germline V lookup: CDR1 SGHVS, CDR2 FQNEAQ. CDR3 residues: CASSLAPQGWQETQYF. The CDR3 DNA is TGTGCCAGCAGCTTAGCCCCTCAGGGTTGGCAAGAGACCCAGTACTTC.

Judged by abundance, this clonotype is medium-sized (0.01 to 0.1%). The chain has TRBV7-2 and TRBJ2-7; D gene ambiguous. From germline, CDR1 is SGHTA and CDR2 FQGNSA. The V end lost 5 bases, the J end lost 0 bases, and 8 bases lay between the germline ends. This CDR3 has 13 residues. The chain's CDR3 is CASSHVTSYEQYF. In DNA, the CDR3 is TGTGCCAGCAGCCACGTCACCTCCTACGAGCAGTACTTC.

This clonotype was counted ten times or more. V usage is TRBV5-4 and J usage is TRBJ2-3; 11 nucleotides match TRBD2. V lost 0 bases, J lost 8 bases, and 8 bases stayed unmatched. The V gene's germline CDR1 is SGHNT and CDR2 YYREEE (reference sequence). This CDR3 is 16 amino acids long. CDR3 nucleotides: TGTGCCAGCAGCTTGGGTCCTAGCGGGGGGTCTGGTACGCAGTATTTT. Translating gives CASSLGPSGGSGTQYF. The variable domain in full, with the rest retrieved from reference TRBV5-4 and TRBJ2-3, is ETGVTQSPTHLIKTRGQQVTLRCSSQSGHNTVSWYQQALGQGPQFIFQYYREEENGRGNFPPRFSGLQFPNYSSELNVNALELDDSALYLCASSLGPSGGSGTQYFGPGTRLTVL.

The V gene is TRBV9, the J gene TRBJ1-1; D gene uncertain. V was clipped by 1 base and J by 1 base, with 8 bases between them. Per germline, CDR1 SGDLS and CDR2 YYNGEE. The CDR3 sequence is 14 residues long. As DNA, the CDR3 is TGTGCCAGCAGCGTACAGATTTCGAACACTGAAGCTTTCTTT. It is translated as CASSVQISNTEAFF.

Many counts were recorded for this clonotype. The V and J genes are TRBV24-1 and TRBJ2-4; D is undetermined. V was clipped by 3 bases and J by 0 bases, with 5 bases between them. The V gene's germline CDR1 is KGHDR and CDR2 SFDVKD. The CDR3 totals 14 residues. The CDR3: CATSDTGAKNIQYF. The DNA for the CDR3 is TGTGCCACCAGTGATACGGGAGCCAAAAACATTCAGTACTTC.

This clonotype was seen at least ten times. The chain couples TRBV19 to TRBJ2-1; the D gene is possibly TRBD1 (6 bases). V was pared by 4 bases and J by 9 bases, with 19 bases between. The germline V gene has CDR1 LNHDA and CDR2 SQIVND (reference sequence). This CDR3 has 15 residues. The CDR3 DNA is TGTGCCAGTAGTACAATGGACAGTTCTCCCCTTGAGCAGTTCTTC. Translated: CASSTMDSSPLEQFF.

This clonotype was seen many times. The gene calls are TRBV7-8 and TRBJ2-1; D is undetermined. CDR1 and CDR2 (germline): SGHVS, FQNEAQ. The CDR3 spans 13 residues. V was cut by 5 bases and J by 4 bases, with 9 bases left in between. The chain's CDR3 is CASSPTQYNEQFF. The CDR3 region has the DNA TGTGCCAGCAGCCCCACACAATACAATGAGCAGTTCTTC.

This clonotype has just one count. A junction end diverges from the germline sequence, so it may reflect a read error. The chain combines TRBV11-3 with TRBJ2-1, with 8 bases that match TRBD1. The CDR3 spans 12 residues. Germline V lookup: CDR1 SGHNT, CDR2 YENEEA. The CDR3 region has the DNA TGTGTCAGCAGACGGACAGGGAATGAGCAGTTCTTC. The encoded protein is CVSRRTGNEQFF.

The chain is built from TRBV9 and TRBJ2-3; D ambiguous. Trimming shortened V by 3 bases and J by 5 bases, and 7 bases separated the two germline ends. CDR3 length equals 12 residues. Germline V lookup: CDR1 SGDLS, CDR2 YYNGEE. The chain's CDR3 is CASSAILDTQYF. CDR3 nucleotide sequence: TGTGCCAGCAGCGCGATTTTAGATACGCAGTATTTT.

This clonotype was seen many times. The chain uses TRBV6-1 and TRBJ2-7; 8 bases fit TRBD2. The CDR3 has 14 residues. In germline, CDR1 is MNHNS, CDR2 SASEGT. V lost 3 bases to trimming and J lost 5 bases; unmatched junction nucleotides: 6. CDR3 DNA sequence: TGTGCCAGCAGTGACCGCGGGGGGACCCACGAGCAGTACTTC. Amino acid sequence: CASSDRGGTHEQYF.

V gene TRBV20-1 combines with J gene TRBJ1-2; tentative D call: TRBD1 (6 bases). Per germline, CDR1 DFQATT and CDR2 SNEGSKA (reference sequence). The length of the CDR3 is 13 residues. The V gene lost 0 bases and the J gene lost 8 bases, with 13 bases spanning the gap. The CDR3 DNA reads TGCAGTGCTAGAGAGACGGGGGGCTTGGGCTACACCTTC. As protein: CSARETGGLGYTF.